This T cell receptor (beta chain) stems from a study of control samples from healthy donors and cancer patients. Some clones are missing from TCRdb's copy, which holds only in-frame ones; the method was immunoSEQ multiplex PCR. The table records approximately 150,000 clones, 90% to 95% of them present only once. The germline gives CDR1 SGHRS, CDR2 YFSETQ. The V and J ends lost 2 bases and 3 bases respectively, with 14 bases between them. This CDR3 has 15 residues. Specimen: blood. The rearrangement joins TRBV5-1 to TRBJ1-1, with D maybe TRBD1 (6 bases). This clonotype was sampled from a woman in her late teens or twenties in good health. The CDR3 protein is CASSFEGGEHTEAFF. In nucleotides, the CDR3 is TGCGCCAGCAGCTTTGAGGGGGGTGAGCACACTGAAGCTTTCTTT.